The rows below give T cell receptor beta chains drawn from one sample of a study of blood T cell repertoires in COVID-19. Assay used: immunoSEQ multiplex PCR; TCRdb lists only in-frame clones, some missing. The sample lists tens of thousands of clones; around 81% were seen once. Sequencing input: peripheral blood. Receptors were obtained from a human donor in a cohort sampled during active COVID-19. The CDR3 runs from the conserved cysteine through the conserved F or W. The D gene is left open where the match is weak. Size is stated for part of the rows, as once, few or many counts, or as a class when the clone is expanded.

>TRBV5-1|TRBJ1-3|.|.
TGCGCCAGCAGCTTGGCCAGCTCTGGAAACACCATATATTTT
CASSLASSGNTIYF
>TRBV19|TRBJ2-7|TRBD1|.
TGTGTAGGGGGCAGGGACCACGAGCAGTACTTC
CVGGRDHEQYF
>TRBV4-1|TRBJ1-2|.|.
TGCGCCAGCAGCCAAGATAGGGGGTTCGGCTATGGCTACACCTTC
CASSQDRGFGYGYTF
>TRBV23-1|TRBJ1-5|TRBD1|.
TGCGCCAGCAGACGGACAGGGGGTGATCAGCCCCAGCATTTT
CASRRTGGDQPQHF
>TRBV4-1|TRBJ2-3|.|.
TGCGCCAGCAGCCAAGAGGGGACACGAGGTGGTCATACGCAGTATTTT
CASSQEGTRGGHTQYF
>TRBV4-2|TRBJ2-7|TRBD2|.
TGTGCCAGCAGCCCTTCGGGGGGGGGTTCCAACTCCTACGAGCAGTACTTC
CASSPSGGGSNSYEQYF
>TRBV6-5|TRBJ2-7|TRBD1|.
TGTGCCACCTGGACAGGGGGCGCCTGGCCCTACGAGCAGTACTTC
CATWTGGAWPYEQYF
>TRBV27|TRBJ1-1|.|.
TGTGCCAGCTCTCGGCGGCCCATGAACACTGAAGCTTTCTTT
CASSRRPMNTEAFF
>TRBV11-3|TRBJ2-1|.|.
TGTGCCAGCAGCTTACAGGGGGGTTCCTACAATGAGCAGTTCTTC
CASSLQGGSYNEQFF
>TRBV19|TRBJ1-2|.|.
TGTGCCAGTAGTCCGCACTTTAACTATGGCTACACCTTC
CASSPHFNYGYTF
>TRBV5-1|TRBJ1-4|.|few
TGCGCCAGCAGCTTGGGGACAGTGAATGAAAAACTGTTTTTT
CASSLGTVNEKLFF
>TRBV27|TRBJ1-6|TRBD1|.
TGTGCCAGCAGTTTCGGGACAGAGAATTCACCCCTCCACTTT
CASSFGTENSPLHF
>TRBV7-2|TRBJ1-1|.|.
TGTGCCAGCAGCTTATACCTCGTGGGCACTGAAGCTTTTTTT
CASSLYLVGTEAFF
>TRBV6-1|TRBJ1-5|TRBD1|.
TGTGCCAGCAGTGAAGTGGACAGGGCGTTCAATCAGCCCCAGCATTTT
CASSEVDRAFNQPQHF
>TRBV15|TRBJ1-5|.|.
TGTGCCATTGCGGGGGGCGAGAATCAGCCCCAGCATTTT
CAIAGGENQPQHF
>TRBV18|TRBJ2-4|TRBD2|.
TGTGCCAGCTCACCACCAACTAGCGGGGGGTTAGCCAAAAACATTCAGTACTTC
CASSPPTSGGLAKNIQYF
>TRBV5-1|TRBJ1-1|.|.
TGCGCCAGCAGCTTGGGGGGGAGGACTGAAGCTTTCTTT
CASSLGGRTEAFF
>TRBV2|TRBJ1-1|.|once
TGTGCCAGCAGTGAAGACAGGGACACTGAAGCTTTCTTT
CASSEDRDTEAFF
>TRBV7-9|TRBJ2-5|.|.
TGTGCCAGCAGCCCCCCGGGGAGGCGAGAGACCCAGTACTTC
CASSPPGRRETQYF
>TRBV6-2/TRBV6-3|TRBJ2-3|.|.
TGTGCCAGCAGTTACTCGAGAGCGCCAGATACGCAGTATTTT
CASSYSRAPDTQYF
>TRBV29-1|TRBJ2-3|.|.
TGCAGCGTTGAAGGCGGGGCGGGGCCCACAGATACGCAGTATTTT
CSVEGGAGPTDTQYF
>TRBV9|TRBJ1-6|.|.
TGTGCCAGCAGCCCCCGTCAGACAAGGGAGGGTTCACCCCTCCACTTT
CASSPRQTREGSPLHF
>TRBV3-1/TRBV3-2|TRBJ2-1|.|.
TGTGCCAGCAGCCAAGCGTCAGGGTGGAATGAGCAGTTCTTC
CASSQASGWNEQFF
>TRBV4-2|TRBJ2-1|.|.
TGTGCCAGCAGCCAAGATCCGGGTGACAATGAGCAGTTCTTC
CASSQDPGDNEQFF
>TRBV6-4|TRBJ2-1|TRBD2|.
TGTGCCAGCAGTGCCGGGACTAGCGGGAACAATGAGCAGTTCTTC
CASSAGTSGNNEQFF
>TRBV5-1|TRBJ1-2|TRBD1|.
TGCGCCAGCAGCTTGGGTGGGGGACAGGGCAACTATGGCTACACCTTC
CASSLGGGQGNYGYTF
>TRBV6-5|TRBJ2-7|.|.
TGTGCCAGCAGTTACCCAAACAGGGGGGGGCTGGAAGAGCAGTACTTC
CASSYPNRGGLEEQYF
>TRBV5-5|TRBJ2-5|TRBD1|.
TGTGCCAGCAGCCCCGGGACAGGCCAAGAGACCCAGTACTTC
CASSPGTGQETQYF
>TRBV11-2|TRBJ2-2|.|.
TGTGCCAGCAGCGGAACAGGGTTTGCCGGGGAGCTGTTTTTT
CASSGTGFAGELFF
>TRBV2|TRBJ1-1|TRBD1|.
TGTGCCAGCAGTGGAACAGGGGCGACTGAAGCTTTCTTT
CASSGTGATEAFF
>TRBV19|TRBJ1-5|.|few
TGTGCCAGTACCGATAGAGGGAATCAGCCCCAGCATTTT
CASTDRGNQPQHF
>TRBV7-2|TRBJ2-5|.|few
TGTGCCAGCAGCCGGGTAGGAGGTTTAGAGACCCAGTACTTC
CASSRVGGLETQYF
>TRBV2|TRBJ2-3|TRBD1|.
TGTGCCAGCAGTCTACAGGGGTGGGATACGCAGTATTTT
CASSLQGWDTQYF
>TRBV5-6|TRBJ2-7|.|medium-sized
TGTGCCAGCAGCCTAACGACAGGAATCTCCTACGAGCAGTACTTC
CASSLTTGISYEQYF
>TRBV12-3/TRBV12-4|TRBJ1-5|.|.
TGTGCCAGCAGCTACGAAGTCAATCAGCCCCAGCATTTT
CASSYEVNQPQHF
>TRBV19|TRBJ1-5|.|few
TGTGCCAGTAGTAGGGGGCAGACTTTCACCCCGCCCCAGCATTTT
CASSRGQTFTPPQHF
>TRBV5-4|TRBJ1-2|TRBD1|once
TGTGCCAGCAGCTTGGGAGGGACAGGGGGAAGGCGGTTCTATGGCTACACCTTC
CASSLGGTGGRRFYGYTF
>TRBV19|TRBJ1-2|TRBD1|many
TGTGCCAGTAGTTGGGGGGACAGGGACGGCTACACCTTC
CASSWGDRDGYTF
>TRBV15|TRBJ2-7|.|.
TGTGCCACCAGCCGCAGGGCTGGATCTCTAGGCGAGCAGTACTTC
CATSRRAGSLGEQYF
>TRBV2|TRBJ2-1|.|.
TGTGCCAGCAGTGATCGGATTGGGACACACTACAATGAGCAGTTCTTC
CASSDRIGTHYNEQFF
>TRBV9|TRBJ2-7|.|.
TGTGCCAGCAGCGTAGCAGGGGATCTCTACGAGCAGTACTTC
CASSVAGDLYEQYF
>TRBV7-2|TRBJ2-5|.|.
TGTGCCAGCAGTTTCGTCAGCCAAGAGACCCAGTACTTC
CASSFVSQETQYF
>TRBV12-3/TRBV12-4|TRBJ1-1|.|many
TGTGCCAGCAGTTTTGCACAGAACACTGAAGCTTTCTTT
CASSFAQNTEAFF
>TRBV6-1|TRBJ2-2|.|.
TGTGCCAGCAGTGATTGGGGGCGAGGCGGGGAGCTGTTTTTT
CASSDWGRGGELFF
>TRBV6-5|TRBJ2-5|TRBD2|few
TGTGCCAGCAATGCCCTAGCGGGGAAAGAGACCCAGTACTTC
CASNALAGKETQYF
>TRBV27|TRBJ1-3|TRBD1|once
TGTGCCAGCAGACAGGGGGCTGGAAACACCATATATTTT
CASRQGAGNTIYF
>TRBV7-3|TRBJ2-3|TRBD1|.
TGTGCCAGCAGCCGCGACAGGGGCACAGATACGCAGTATTTT
CASSRDRGTDTQYF
>TRBV27|TRBJ1-1|.|.
TGTGCCAGCAGTCGAACGTTAGTTGACTCTGAAGCTTTCTTT
CASSRTLVDSEAFF
>TRBV14|TRBJ2-1|.|.
TGTGCCAGCAGCCAAAGGGGGATCAGCTCCTACAATGAGCAGTTCTTC
CASSQRGISSYNEQFF
>TRBV29-1|TRBJ1-2|.|once
TGCAGCGCCCCGGGGAGGGCCCATGGCTACACCTTC
CSAPGRAHGYTF
>TRBV3-1/TRBV3-2|TRBJ2-7|TRBD1|.
TGTGCCAGCAGCCAAGATAGGGACAGGGGTTCCTACGAGCAGTACTTC
CASSQDRDRGSYEQYF
>TRBV7-9|TRBJ2-3|TRBD2|.
TGTGCCAGCAGCTTAGGGCTAGCGGACCCTAGCGCAGATACGCAGTATTTT
CASSLGLADPSADTQYF
>TRBV3-1/TRBV3-2|TRBJ1-1|TRBD1|.
TGTGCCAGCAGCCAAAGGTCCCGGACAGGGCTTGGGTTTGCTGAAGCTTTCTTT
CASSQRSRTGLGFAEAFF
>TRBV13|TRBJ2-3|.|.
TGTGCCAGCAGCCGTAGCACAGATACGCAGTATTTT
CASSRSTDTQYF
>TRBV28|TRBJ1-4|TRBD1|.
TGTGCCAGCAGTTCCCCGACAGGGGTTAATGAAAAACTGTTTTTT
CASSSPTGVNEKLFF
>TRBV28|TRBJ1-3|.|.
TGTGCCAGCAGTTTAGACAGGAACTCTGGAAACACCATATATTTT
CASSLDRNSGNTIYF
>TRBV13|TRBJ2-7|TRBD2|.
TGTGCCAGCAGCTTACGAGGCGCCACGGGGGGGAAGCAGTACTTC
CASSLRGATGGKQYF
>TRBV7-8|TRBJ1-3|TRBD1|.
TGTGCCAGCAGCTTACAGGGGGCGCCGGGAAACACCATATATTTT
CASSLQGAPGNTIYF
>TRBV2|TRBJ2-7|.|.
TGTGCCAGCAGTGTCTACCGCGGCTACGAGCAGTACTTC
CASSVYRGYEQYF
>TRBV3-1/TRBV3-2|TRBJ1-2|TRBD1|.
TGTGCCAGCAGCCGCAAGGGGACAGGGGGCAGGGGCTACACCTTC
CASSRKGTGGRGYTF